Only a few counts were recorded for the clone carrying this T cell receptor beta chain. Its matching antigen is unknown. The data are from a study of CD8 T cells in ankylosing spondylitis. Study-level results: Several highly homologous variants formed a TCR beta motif that appeared characteristic of ankylosing spondylitis blood.

The CDR3 covers 14 residues. Germline V gene data show CDR1 as SEHNR and CDR2 as FQNEAQ (reference sequence). V was clipped by 5 bases and J by 8 bases, with 17 bases between them. TCRdb called the 5' RACE reads again in MiXCR, with one record for every CDR3 protein. The sample carries about 140,000 distinct CDR3 sequences, 5.5% to 7.5% recorded once. Sequences were obtained from blood, either unsorted or a sorted T cell fraction (not recorded which). The TCR originated in a female donor with ankylosing spondylitis or in good health (not recorded which). The rearrangement joins TRBV7-9 to TRBJ2-3; D unresolved. This CDR3 is CASSDIDASGTQYF. The CDR3 region has the DNA TGTGCCAGCAGCGACATTGATGCTAGTGGTACGCAGTATTTT.